This T cell receptor beta chain emerged from a study of early T cells in non-severe SARS-CoV-2 infection. Trimming pared 0 bases from V and 11 bases from J, leaving 22 bases between. The CDR3 length is 17 residues. Germline V CDR1 and CDR2: KGHDR, SFDVKD. In this sample, this clonotype turned up many times. TCRdb passed the 5' RACE reads through MiXCR, listing each CDR3 protein once. Among fewer than 85,000 distinct CDR3 sequences listed, roughly an eighth were seen once. The source material was whole blood. The sequence was obtained from an adult who was a healthcare worker with PCR-confirmed SARS-CoV-2 infection or an uninfected control (not recorded which). V gene TRBV24-1 combines with J gene TRBJ1-5; no reliable D call. The CDR3 is CATSDLQVTGCSKAQHF. The CDR3 DNA sequence: TGTGCCACCAGTGATTTGCAAGTGACGGGGTGTAGTAAGGCCCAGCATTTT.